This T cell receptor beta chain originates from a study of T-cell memory formation after mild COVID-19 (dated by TCRdb to the early 2020s). About the study as a whole: TCR sequence clusters from the two donors were found to be largely donor specific. The cohort comprised two young, previously healthy adult volunteers, one female and one male. T-cell clones expanding and contracting after mild COVID-19 in a couple of donors were tracked by longitudinal TCRalpha and TCRbeta repertoire sequencing.

Reads for this sample came from an Illumina NovaSeq 6000. cDNA libraries for TCRalpha and TCRbeta were prepared by 5'RACE using constant-segment primers, with sample barcodes and unique molecular identifiers added. RNA was extracted from every sample with Trizol reagent. Amplification of the libraries took two PCR steps, and the second step added a second sample barcode plus Illumina TruSeq adapters. The libraries were sequenced on an Illumina NovaSeq using 2 x 150 bp paired-end reads. Processing in the source paper ran as follows. Demultiplexing of reads and collapsing into UMI-guided consensus sequences were performed with migec v1.2.7. Using mixcr v2.1.11, UMI consensuses were aligned to TRA and TRB V and J templates and then assembled into clonotypes. A clonotype was counted as expanded or contracted only if both edgeR and NoisET called the change significant, with noise models trained on biological replicates. For edgeR calls, the cutoffs were a false discovery rate-adjusted p below 0.01 and a log2 fold-change threshold of 1. As an exploratory analysis of dynamics, max-normalized trajectories of the 1000 most abundant clonotypes were examined by PCA with hierarchical clustering. Separately sequenced CD4+ and CD8+ repertoires were used to assign the CD4 or CD8 phenotype of responding clones. The public reads were reprocessed in TCRdb via fastp at Q25 and MiXCR, keeping in-frame beta chains. Each CDR3 protein gets just one entry, which takes the most common genes and DNA from the rows behind it. None of the V and J calls come from the authors' own analysis; TCRdb made them. The sample table contains roughly 400,000 distinct CDR3 sequences; only one count was recorded for 24% of them. The biggest ten clones account for around 9.5% of the sample.

Notes on this clonotype: There is no known antigen for this receptor. Base qualities are not recorded, but no much larger clone differs from it by a single base.

Ficoll-Paque density gradient centrifugation was the method used to isolate PBMCs. Taken from the germline V gene, the CDR1 and CDR2 loops are MNHEY and SVGAGI. The junction shows trimming of 6 bases on V and 5 bases on J, and the gene matches do not reach 10 bases of it. Spanning cysteine to phenylalanine, the CDR3 consists of 15 amino acids. The sequence is cut down to CDR3 DNA, 45 bases in frame from base 1. What the study reported, not specific to this receptor: Contracting CD4+ clones were located mainly in the CM and EM memory subsets, whereas CD8+ clones were found to be enriched in EMRA. Balanced CD4/CD8 phenotypes were observed for clones contracting from day 15 to 85, whereas a bias towards CD4+ was observed for a second wave of clones expanding from day 15 to 37. Only two mild cases were covered in the study, and larger cohorts including severe cases with pre-infection samples were considered necessary. Some responding clones were detected in pre-infection memory, suggesting pre-existing cross-reactive memory T cells joined the SARS-CoV-2 response. SARS-CoV-2 specificity of the second-wave clones peaking on day 37 was not confirmed.

The sequence came from an adult woman who had mild COVID-19 (a few samples of this study predate the infection). The sample titles of this study are shuffled in the database, so cell type and time point are left out; the donor was told from shared clones. The V and J genes are TRBV6-5 and TRBJ1-1, and 9 junctional nucleotides match TRBD1. The specimen sequenced was PBMCs or a T cell subset sorted from them (not recorded which). Here is the DNA: TGTGCCAGCAGCCCGGTACAGGGGGCGGATACTGAAGCTTTCTTT. Translation gives CASSPVQGADTEAFF.